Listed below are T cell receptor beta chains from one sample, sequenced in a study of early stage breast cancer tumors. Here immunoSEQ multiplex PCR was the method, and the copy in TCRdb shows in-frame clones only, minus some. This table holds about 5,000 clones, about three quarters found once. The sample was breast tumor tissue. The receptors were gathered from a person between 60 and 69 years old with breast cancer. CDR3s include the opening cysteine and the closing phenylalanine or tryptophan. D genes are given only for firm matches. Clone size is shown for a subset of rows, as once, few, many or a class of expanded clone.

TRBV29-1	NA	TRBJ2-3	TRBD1	CSVEALLRDRVTYTQYF	TGCAGCGTTGAAGCGCTTTTACGGGACAGGGTCACATATACGCAGTATTTT
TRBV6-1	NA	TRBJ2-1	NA	CASSGPITSYNEQFF	TGTGCCAGCAGCGGACCGATTACCTCCTACAATGAGCAGTTCTTC
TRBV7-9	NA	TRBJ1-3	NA	CASSLLPDGNTIYF	TGTGCCAGCAGCTTATTACCTGATGGAAACACCATATATTTT
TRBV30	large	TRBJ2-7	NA	CAWMLSHEQYF	TGTGCCTGGATGTTGTCCCACGAGCAGTACTTC
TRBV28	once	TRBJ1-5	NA	CASGFLGNQPQHF	TGTGCCAGCGGGTTCCTAGGCAATCAGCCCCAGCATTTT
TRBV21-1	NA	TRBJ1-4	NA	CASRQEGRFF	TGTGCCAGCAGGCAGGAAGGACGGTTTTTT
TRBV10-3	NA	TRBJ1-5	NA	CAISTDGSNQPQHF	TGTGCCATCAGTACGGACGGTAGCAATCAGCCCCAGCATTTT
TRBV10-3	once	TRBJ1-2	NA	CAITRGIRDYGYTF	TGTGCCATCACGAGGGGAATAAGGGACTATGGCTACACCTTC
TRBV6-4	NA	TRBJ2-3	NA	CASSDTGDTQYF	TGTGCCAGCAGTGACACCGGGGATACGCAGTATTTT
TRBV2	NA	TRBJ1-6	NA	CASIRSGNSPLHF	TGTGCCAGCATTCGGAGTGGTAATTCACCCCTCCACTTT
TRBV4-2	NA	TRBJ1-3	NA	CASSPRDGLSGNTIYF	TGTGCCAGCAGCCCCCGGGACGGACTCTCTGGAAACACCATATATTTT
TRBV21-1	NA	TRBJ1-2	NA	CASSKRVTEYGYTF	TGTGCCAGCAGCAAACGGGTTACAGAGTATGGCTACACCTTC
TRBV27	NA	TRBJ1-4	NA	CASTELHLLDEKLFF	TGTGCCAGTACAGAGTTACACCTGTTGGATGAAAAACTGTTTTTT
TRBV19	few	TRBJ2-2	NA	CASSILLNTGELFF	TGTGCCAGTAGTATACTCTTGAACACCGGGGAGCTGTTTTTT
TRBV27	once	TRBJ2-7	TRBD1	CASSVGTGGPYEQYF	TGTGCCAGCAGTGTCGGGACAGGGGGGCCCTACGAGCAGTACTTC
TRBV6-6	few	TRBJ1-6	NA	CASSYRGDNSPLHF	TGTGCCAGCAGTTACAGGGGGGATAATTCACCCCTCCACTTT
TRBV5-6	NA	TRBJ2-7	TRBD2	CASSFWAGTKEQYF	TGTGCCAGCAGTTTTTGGGCCGGGACTAAGGAGCAGTACTTC
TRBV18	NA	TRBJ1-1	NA	CASSPQGGNTEAFF	TGTGCCAGCTCCCCACAGGGAGGGAACACTGAAGCTTTCTTT
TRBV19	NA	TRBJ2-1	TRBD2	CASSSGSHTYNEQFF	TGTGCCAGTAGTAGCGGGAGTCATACCTACAATGAGCAGTTCTTC